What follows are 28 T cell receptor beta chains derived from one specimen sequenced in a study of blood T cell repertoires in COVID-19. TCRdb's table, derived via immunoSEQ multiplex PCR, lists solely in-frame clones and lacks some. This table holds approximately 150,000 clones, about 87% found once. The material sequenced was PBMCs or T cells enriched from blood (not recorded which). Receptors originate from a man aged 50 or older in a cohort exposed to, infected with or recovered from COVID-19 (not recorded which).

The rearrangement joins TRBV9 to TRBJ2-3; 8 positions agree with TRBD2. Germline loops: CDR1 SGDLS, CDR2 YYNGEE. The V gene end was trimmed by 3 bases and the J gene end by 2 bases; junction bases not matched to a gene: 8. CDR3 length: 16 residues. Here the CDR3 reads CASSEEGGGYTDTQYF. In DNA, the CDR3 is TGTGCCAGCAGCGAAGAGGGCGGGGGGTACACAGATACGCAGTATTTT.

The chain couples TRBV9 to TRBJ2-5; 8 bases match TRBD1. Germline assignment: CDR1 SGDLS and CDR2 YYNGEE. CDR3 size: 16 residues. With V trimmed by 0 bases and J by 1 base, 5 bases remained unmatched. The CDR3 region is CASSVGRDRLQETQYF. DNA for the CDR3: TGTGCCAGCAGCGTAGGGCGGGACAGGCTCCAAGAGACCCAGTACTTC.

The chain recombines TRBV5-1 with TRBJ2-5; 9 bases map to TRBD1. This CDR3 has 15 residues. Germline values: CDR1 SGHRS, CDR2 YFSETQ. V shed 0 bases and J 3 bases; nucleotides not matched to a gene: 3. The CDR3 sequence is CASSLGTGDKETQYF. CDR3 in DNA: TGCGCCAGCAGCTTGGGGACAGGGGATAAAGAGACCCAGTACTTC.

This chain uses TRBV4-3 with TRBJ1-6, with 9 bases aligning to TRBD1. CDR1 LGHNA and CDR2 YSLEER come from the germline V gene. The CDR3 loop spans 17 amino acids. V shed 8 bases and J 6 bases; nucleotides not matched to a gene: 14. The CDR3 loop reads CASSDIQGATFNSPLHF. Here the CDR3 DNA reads TGCGCCAGCTCCGATATACAGGGGGCAACTTTTAATTCACCCCTCCACTTT.

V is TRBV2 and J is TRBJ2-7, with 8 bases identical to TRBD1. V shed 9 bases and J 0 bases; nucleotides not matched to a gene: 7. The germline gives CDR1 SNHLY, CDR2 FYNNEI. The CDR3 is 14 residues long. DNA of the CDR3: TGTGCCAGTTCGACAGGGGAGAGCTCCTACGAGCAGTACTTC. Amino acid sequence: CASSTGESSYEQYF.

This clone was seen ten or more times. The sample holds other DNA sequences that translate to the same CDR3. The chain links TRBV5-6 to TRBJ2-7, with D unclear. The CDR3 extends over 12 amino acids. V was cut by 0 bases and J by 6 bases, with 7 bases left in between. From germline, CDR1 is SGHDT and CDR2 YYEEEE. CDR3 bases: TGTGCCAGCAGCTTGGCCTCGGGCGAGCAGTACTTC. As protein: CASSLASGEQYF.

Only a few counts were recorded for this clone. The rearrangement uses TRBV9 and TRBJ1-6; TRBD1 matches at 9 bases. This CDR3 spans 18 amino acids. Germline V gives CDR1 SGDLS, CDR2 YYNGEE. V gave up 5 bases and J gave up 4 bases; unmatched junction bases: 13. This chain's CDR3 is CASSGTGNYSLYNSPLHF. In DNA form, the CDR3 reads TGTGCCAGCAGTGGGACAGGGAATTACTCACTTTATAATTCACCCCTCCACTTT.

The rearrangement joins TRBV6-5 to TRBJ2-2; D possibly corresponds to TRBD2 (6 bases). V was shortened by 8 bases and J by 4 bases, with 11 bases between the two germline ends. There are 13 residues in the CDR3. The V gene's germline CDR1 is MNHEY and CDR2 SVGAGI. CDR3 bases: TGTGCCAGCGAGACTAGTGGCACCGGGGAGCTGTTTTTT. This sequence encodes CASETSGTGELFF.

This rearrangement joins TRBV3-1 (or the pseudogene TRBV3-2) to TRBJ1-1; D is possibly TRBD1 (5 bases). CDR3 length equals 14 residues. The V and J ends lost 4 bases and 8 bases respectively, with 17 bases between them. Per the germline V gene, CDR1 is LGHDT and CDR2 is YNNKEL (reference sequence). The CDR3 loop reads CASSPLTGEVEAFF. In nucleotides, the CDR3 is TGTGCCAGCAGCCCCCTCACGGGGGAAGTCGAAGCTTTCTTT.

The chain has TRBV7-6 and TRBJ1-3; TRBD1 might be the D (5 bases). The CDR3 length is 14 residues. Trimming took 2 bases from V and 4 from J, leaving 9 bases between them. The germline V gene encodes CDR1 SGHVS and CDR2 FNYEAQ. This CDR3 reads CASSLQGFGNTIYF. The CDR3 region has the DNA TGTGCCAGCAGCTTACAGGGTTTCGGAAACACCATATATTTT.

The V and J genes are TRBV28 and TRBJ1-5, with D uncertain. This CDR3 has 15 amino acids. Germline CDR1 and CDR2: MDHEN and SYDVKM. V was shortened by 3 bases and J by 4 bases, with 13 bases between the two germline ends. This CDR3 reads CASSLPLPGNQPQHF. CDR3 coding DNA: TGTGCCAGCAGTTTGCCCCTGCCCGGGAATCAGCCCCAGCATTTT.

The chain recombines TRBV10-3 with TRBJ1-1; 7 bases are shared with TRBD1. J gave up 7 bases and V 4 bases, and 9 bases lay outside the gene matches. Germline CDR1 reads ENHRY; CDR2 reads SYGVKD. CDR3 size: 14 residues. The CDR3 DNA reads TGTGCCATCAGTGTGGCAACAGGGGCGGGTGAAGCTTTCTTT. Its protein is CAISVATGAGEAFF.

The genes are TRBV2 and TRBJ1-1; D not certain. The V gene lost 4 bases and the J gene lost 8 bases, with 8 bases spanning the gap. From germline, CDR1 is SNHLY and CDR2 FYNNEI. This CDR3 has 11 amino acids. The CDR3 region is CASSVRLEAFF. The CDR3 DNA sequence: TGTGCCAGCAGTGTGCGATTAGAAGCTTTCTTT. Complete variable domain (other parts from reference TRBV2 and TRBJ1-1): EPEVTQTPSHQVTQMGQEVILRCVPISNHLYFYWYRQILGQKVEFLVSFYNNEISEKSEIFDDQFSVERPDGSNFTLKIRSTKLEDSAMYFCASSVRLEAFFGQGTRLTVV.

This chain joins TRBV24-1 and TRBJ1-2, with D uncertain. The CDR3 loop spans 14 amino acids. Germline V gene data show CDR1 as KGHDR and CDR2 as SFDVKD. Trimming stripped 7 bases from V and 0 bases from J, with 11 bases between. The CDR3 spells CATSTVRANYGYTF. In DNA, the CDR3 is TGTGCCACCAGCACAGTGCGCGCTAACTATGGCTACACCTTC.

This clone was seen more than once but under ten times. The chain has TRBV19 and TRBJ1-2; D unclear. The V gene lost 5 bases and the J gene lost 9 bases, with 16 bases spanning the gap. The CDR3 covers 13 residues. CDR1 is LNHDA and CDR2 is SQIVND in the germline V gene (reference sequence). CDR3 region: CASSLRGSESYTF. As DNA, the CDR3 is TGTGCCAGTAGTTTAAGAGGATCCGAGAGCTACACCTTC.

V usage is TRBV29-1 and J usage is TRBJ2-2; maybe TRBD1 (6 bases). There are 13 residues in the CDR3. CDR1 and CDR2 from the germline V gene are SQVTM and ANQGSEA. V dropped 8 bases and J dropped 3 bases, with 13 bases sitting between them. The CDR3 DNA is TGCAGCCTCAGGACAGAGCACACCGGGGAGCTGTTTTTT. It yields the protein CSLRTEHTGELFF.

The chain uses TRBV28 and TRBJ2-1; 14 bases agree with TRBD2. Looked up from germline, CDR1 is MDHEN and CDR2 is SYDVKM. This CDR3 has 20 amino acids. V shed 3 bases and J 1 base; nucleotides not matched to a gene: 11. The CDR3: CASSFGLGLAGEKSYNEQFF. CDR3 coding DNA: TGTGCCAGCAGTTTTGGGTTGGGACTAGCGGGGGAAAAATCCTACAATGAGCAGTTCTTC.

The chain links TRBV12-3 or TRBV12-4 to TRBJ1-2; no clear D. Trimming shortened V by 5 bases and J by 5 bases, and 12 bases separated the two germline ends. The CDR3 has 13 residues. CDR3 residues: CASSPLGGYGYTF. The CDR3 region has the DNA TGTGCCAGCAGTCCCCTAGGAGGTTATGGCTACACCTTC.

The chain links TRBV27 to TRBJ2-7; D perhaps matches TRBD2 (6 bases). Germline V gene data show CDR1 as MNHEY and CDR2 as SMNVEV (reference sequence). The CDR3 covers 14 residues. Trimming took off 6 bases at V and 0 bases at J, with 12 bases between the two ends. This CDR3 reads CASRPGTVSYEQYF. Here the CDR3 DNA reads TGTGCCAGCAGGCCAGGGACTGTCTCCTACGAGCAGTACTTC.

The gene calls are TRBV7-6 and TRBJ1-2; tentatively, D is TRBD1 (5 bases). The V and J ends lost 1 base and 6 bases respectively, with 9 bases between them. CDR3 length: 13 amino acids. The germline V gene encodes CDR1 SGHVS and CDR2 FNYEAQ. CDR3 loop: CASSLVRGDGYTF. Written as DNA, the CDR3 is TGTGCCAGCAGCTTAGTAAGGGGCGATGGCTACACCTTC.

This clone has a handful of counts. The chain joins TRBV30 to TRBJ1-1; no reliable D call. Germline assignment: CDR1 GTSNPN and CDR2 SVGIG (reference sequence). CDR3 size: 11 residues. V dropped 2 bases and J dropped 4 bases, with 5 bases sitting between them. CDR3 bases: TGTGCCTGGAGTCTGAGCACTGAAGCTTTCTTT. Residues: CAWSLSTEAFF.

CDR3 residues: CASSSSQTGELFF. CDR3 bases: TGTGCCAGCAGCTCGTCTCAGACCGGGGAGCTGTTTTTT. The chain employs TRBV9 and TRBJ2-2; no definite D call. CDR1 is SGDLS, CDR2 YYNGEE, per germline. CDR3 length: 13 residues. Between the trimmed V and J ends, which lost 4 bases and 5 bases, there was a span of 9 bases.

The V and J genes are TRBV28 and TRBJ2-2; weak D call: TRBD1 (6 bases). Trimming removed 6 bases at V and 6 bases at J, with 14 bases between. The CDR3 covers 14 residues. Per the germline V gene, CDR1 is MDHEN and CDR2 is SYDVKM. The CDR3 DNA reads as TGTGCCAGCAGGATTCTCAGGGGCGCCGGGGAGCTGTTTTTT. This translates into CASRILRGAGELFF.

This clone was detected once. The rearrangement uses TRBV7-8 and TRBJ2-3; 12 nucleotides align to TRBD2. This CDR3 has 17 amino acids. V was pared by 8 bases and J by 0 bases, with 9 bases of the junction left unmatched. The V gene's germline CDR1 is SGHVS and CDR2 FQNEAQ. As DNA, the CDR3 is TGTGCCAGCGCGGCGCGGACTAGCGGGGCTAGCACAGATACGCAGTATTTT. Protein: CASAARTSGASTDTQYF.

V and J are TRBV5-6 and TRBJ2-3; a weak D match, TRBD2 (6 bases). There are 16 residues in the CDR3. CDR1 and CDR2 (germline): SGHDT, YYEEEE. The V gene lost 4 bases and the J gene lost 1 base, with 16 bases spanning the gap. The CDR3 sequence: CASSTLTRSGTDTQYF. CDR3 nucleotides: TGTGCCAGCAGCACCTTGACTAGATCGGGCACAGATACGCAGTATTTT.

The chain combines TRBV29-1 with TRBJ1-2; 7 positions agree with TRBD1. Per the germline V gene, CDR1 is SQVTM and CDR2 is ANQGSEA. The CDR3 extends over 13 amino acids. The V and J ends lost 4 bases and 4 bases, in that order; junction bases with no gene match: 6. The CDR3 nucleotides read TGCAGCGTTGGAGGGGGCGCGTCCTATGGCTACACCTTC. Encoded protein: CSVGGGASYGYTF.

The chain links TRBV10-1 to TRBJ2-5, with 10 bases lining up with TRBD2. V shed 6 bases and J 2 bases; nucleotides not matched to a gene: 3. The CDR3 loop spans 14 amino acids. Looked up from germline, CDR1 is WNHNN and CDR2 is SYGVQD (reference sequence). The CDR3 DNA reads TGCGCCAGCAGCTCTAGCGGGAGTCAAGAGACCCAGTACTTC. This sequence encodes CASSSSGSQETQYF.

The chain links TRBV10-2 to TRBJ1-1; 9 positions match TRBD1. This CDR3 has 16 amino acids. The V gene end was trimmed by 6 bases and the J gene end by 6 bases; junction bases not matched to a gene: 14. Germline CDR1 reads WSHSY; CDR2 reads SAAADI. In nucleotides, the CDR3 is TGCGCCAGCAGCCCTGGACAGGGGCTTTTTTCGCCTGAAGCTTTCTTT. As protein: CASSPGQGLFSPEAFF.